This TCR beta chain was captured in a study of naive and memory T cell subsets. V was trimmed by 2 bases and J by 0 bases, leaving 18 bases between them. The CDR3 spans 18 residues. In germline, CDR1 is KGHSH, CDR2 LQKENI. An equimolar mix of two oligonucleotides served as the beta constant-region primer for TRBC1 and TRBC2. Four rounds of PCR amplified the ligated cDNA using nested alpha and beta constant-region primers plus SP2. Via MiXCR, TCRdb re-called the UMI-ligation and nested PCR reads, giving one row per CDR3 protein. The sample contains tens of thousands of distinct CDR3 sequences, around 20% of which appear only once.

The material sequenced was effector memory CD4+ T cells from blood. The subset denotes: effector memory, CD45RA- CD27-. This sequence originates from a human donor in good health. The V call is TRBV18, the J call TRBJ2-3; D is undetermined. The CDR3 loop is CASSPTRARGSSTDTQYF. The CDR3, as DNA: TGTGCCAGCTCACCAACAAGGGCCCGTGGCAGTAGCACAGATACGCAGTATTTT.